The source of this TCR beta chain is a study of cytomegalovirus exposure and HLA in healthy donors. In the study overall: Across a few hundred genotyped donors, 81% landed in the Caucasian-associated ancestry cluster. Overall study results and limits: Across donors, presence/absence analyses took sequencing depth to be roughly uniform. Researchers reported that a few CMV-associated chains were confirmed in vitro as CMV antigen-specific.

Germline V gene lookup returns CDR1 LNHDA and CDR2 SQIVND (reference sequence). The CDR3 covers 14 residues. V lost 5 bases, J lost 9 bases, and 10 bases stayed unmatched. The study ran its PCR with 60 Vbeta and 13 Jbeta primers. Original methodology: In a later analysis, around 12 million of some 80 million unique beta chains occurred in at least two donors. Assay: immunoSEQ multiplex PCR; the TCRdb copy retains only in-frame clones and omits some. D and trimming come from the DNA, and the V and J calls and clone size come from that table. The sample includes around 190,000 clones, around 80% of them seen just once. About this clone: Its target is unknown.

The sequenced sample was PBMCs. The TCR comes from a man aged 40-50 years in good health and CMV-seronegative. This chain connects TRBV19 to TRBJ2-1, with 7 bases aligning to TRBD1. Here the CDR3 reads CASSRSTGLAEQFF. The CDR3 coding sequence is TGTGCCAGTAGTCGCTCGACAGGGCTGGCTGAGCAGTTCTTC.